This TCR beta chain derives from a study of beta chain features in type 1 diabetes. Whole-study findings and limits: Among all four CD4+ subsets, Type 1 diabetes patients had TCRB CDR3s that were moderately but significantly shorter.

This clone appeared a few times. The antigen is unknown. Since all of the isolated RNA was reverse transcribed, expressed TCRB transcripts were what got sequenced. Data came from immunoSEQ multiplex PCR; TCRdb stores just in-frame clones and leaves some out. There are about 130,000 clones in the sample; 9% occur only once, and approximately 0.7% lies in the top ten. Germline assignment: CDR1 GTSNPN and CDR2 SVGIG (reference sequence). Unmatched junction bases numbered 6, after V lost 5 bases and J lost 6 bases. The CDR3 has 12 residues. This receptor was taken from a man aged 30 to 39 with type 1 diabetes. Sequenced input: central memory CD4+ T cells from blood. The chain joins TRBV30 to TRBJ1-2; 7 bases map to TRBD1. CDR3 DNA: TGTGCCTGGTCAACAGGGGACCATGGCTACACCTTC. Encoded protein: CAWSTGDHGYTF. The whole variable domain, filled in from reference TRBV30 and TRBJ1-2, reads SQTIHQWPATLVQPVGSPLSLECTVEGTSNPNLYWYRQAAGRGLQLLFYSVGIGQISSEVPQNLSASRPQDRQFILSSKKLLLSDSGFYLCAWSTGDHGYTFGSGTRLTVV.